These 22 T cell receptor beta chains originate from one sample sequenced in a study of OX40 agonist ivuxolimab in advanced cancers. The method was immunoSEQ multiplex PCR; TCRdb's version includes in-frame clones alone and lacks a portion of them. The sample lists tens of thousands of clones, around four fifths seen once, with around 7% in the top ten. Sequenced material: CD4+ or CD8+ T cells sorted from blood, taken in a trial of the OX40 agonist ivuxolimab. These TCRs come from an adult with an advanced solid tumor such as melanoma, head and neck, liver or kidney cancer.

The rearrangement joins TRBV10-3 to TRBJ1-1; D unresolved. Germline V CDR1 and CDR2: ENHRY, SYGVKD. The CDR3 consists of 13 residues. The V end was cut by 2 bases, the J end by 1 base, with 5 bases between. The CDR3 DNA reads TGTGCCATCAGTGAGCAGGAGAACACTGAAGCTTTCTTT. Protein product: CAISEQENTEAFF.

The chain is built from TRBV14 and TRBJ2-3; D gene ambiguous. This CDR3 region has 13 residues. Per germline, CDR1 SGHDN and CDR2 FVKESK. V was cut by 1 base and J by 6 bases, with 8 bases left in between. DNA for the CDR3: TGTGCCAGCAGCCAAGTACTCAGGGATACGCAGTATTTT. Protein product: CASSQVLRDTQYF.

The CDR3 DNA reads TGTGCCAGTAGTATAGTCGCGGGGGCCGGCAATCAGCCCCAGCATTTT. It encodes CASSIVAGAGNQPQHF. The rearrangement links TRBV19 to TRBJ1-5; TRBD1 might be the D (6 bases). This CDR3 is built from 16 residues. Looked up from germline, CDR1 is LNHDA and CDR2 is SQIVND (reference sequence). Trimming cost V 1 base and J 2 bases, with 12 bases left between them. The full variable domain, with the rest looked up from reference TRBV19 and TRBJ1-5, is DGGITQSPKYLFRKEGQNVTLSCEQNLNHDAMYWYRQDPGQGLRLIYYSQIVNDFQKGDIAEGYSVSREKKESFPLTVTSAQKNPTAFYLCASSIVAGAGNQPQHFGDGTRLSIL.

The V gene is TRBV6-6, the J gene TRBJ2-6; no clear D gene. Germline CDR1 reads MNHNY; CDR2 reads SVGAGI (reference sequence). This CDR3 is 13 amino acids long. Trimming took off 5 bases at V and 12 bases at J, with 14 bases between the two ends. CDR3 nucleotides: TGTGCCAGCAGTCCTATGGGCCTTATCGTCCTGACTTTC. This codes for CASSPMGLIVLTF.

This clone was recorded at least ten times. This rearrangement joins TRBV5-1 to TRBJ2-7; 11 nucleotides align to TRBD2. Losses at the gene ends were 2 bases for V and 6 bases for J; bases not matched to a gene: 10. The CDR3 is made up of 16 amino acids. Looked up from germline, CDR1 is SGHRS and CDR2 is YFSETQ. CDR3 loop: CASSLALAGGFREQYF. CDR3 bases: TGCGCCAGCAGCTTAGCTTTAGCGGGAGGGTTTCGCGAGCAGTACTTC.

The V gene is TRBV7-2, the J gene TRBJ1-4, with TRBD1 as a possible D gene (5 bases). The CDR3 spans 16 residues. The germline CDR1 and CDR2 sequences are SGHTA and FQGNSA. V was clipped by 1 base and J by 7 bases, with 16 bases between them. CDR3 loop: CASSLGPGVGVEKLFF. The CDR3 coding sequence is TGTGCCAGCAGCTTAGGCCCGGGGGTTGGGGTTGAAAAACTGTTTTTT.

The chain carries TRBV18 and TRBJ1-6; 9 nucleotides line up with TRBD1. The CDR3 consists of 15 residues. Trimming cost V 2 bases and J 9 bases; bases outside gene matches: 5. Germline V gene sequence: CDR1 KGHSH, CDR2 LQKENI. In nucleotides, the CDR3 is TGTGCCAGCTCACCATCGGGGACAGGGCTTTCACCCCTCCACTTT. Amino acids: CASSPSGTGLSPLHF.

The CDR3, as DNA: TGTGCCAGCACCGAACGGAAGGGAATGAACAATGAGCAGTTCTTC. The encoded protein is CASTERKGMNNEQFF. The chain is built from TRBV2 and TRBJ2-1; no firm D call. The CDR3 contains 15 residues. V lost 7 bases and J 5 bases, leaving 18 bases between the germline ends. Germline values: CDR1 SNHLY, CDR2 FYNNEI.

The rearrangement joins TRBV29-1 to TRBJ2-5, with 8 nucleotides matching TRBD1. This CDR3 region has 13 residues. After removal of 3 bases from V and 5 bases from J, the junction contained 5 bases not matched to a gene. Germline V gives CDR1 SQVTM, CDR2 ANQGSEA. CDR3 region: CSVDRTGRETQYF. In DNA form, the CDR3 reads TGCAGCGTTGACCGGACAGGGCGGGAGACCCAGTACTTC.

The chain couples TRBV25-1 to TRBJ2-7; 7 bases agree with TRBD1. The CDR3 is 16 residues long. With V trimmed by 4 bases and J by 5 bases, 14 bases remained unmatched. Germline-derived CDR1 and CDR2 are MGHDK and SYGVNS. CDR3 sequence reads: CASSGVRDRVYHEQYF. The CDR3 nucleotides read TGTGCCAGCAGTGGAGTCCGAGACAGGGTTTACCACGAGCAGTACTTC.

This clone was seen just once. A much larger clone differs by one base, so this may be a read error. V and J are TRBV14 and TRBJ2-7; 10 bases are a match to TRBD2. Germline CDR1 and CDR2: SGHDN and FVKESK. V lost 0 bases to trimming and J lost 3 bases; unmatched junction nucleotides: 2. This CDR3 comprises 15 residues. The chain's CDR3 is CASSQEASGSYEQYF. The CDR3 DNA reads TGTGCCAGCAGCCAAGAAGCTAGCGGGAGCTACGAGCAGTACTTC.

This sequence joins TRBV9 and TRBJ2-5; the D gene is possibly TRBD2 (5 bases). V was cut by 7 bases and J by 5 bases, with 15 bases left in between. Germline lookup yields CDR1 SGDLS and CDR2 YYNGEE. The CDR3 has 13 residues. CDR3 in amino acids: CASGIGREETQYF. The CDR3 coding sequence is TGTGCCAGCGGCATAGGAAGGGAGGAGACCCAGTACTTC.

The rearrangement joins TRBV29-1 to TRBJ2-3; 10 bases agree with TRBD2. The germline V gene encodes CDR1 SQVTM and CDR2 ANQGSEA. V trimming: 3 bases; J trimming: 2 bases; junction bases outside the gene matches: 2. The CDR3 length is 14 residues. The CDR3 here is CSVDLAGVTDTQYF. CDR3 DNA sequence: TGCAGCGTTGATCTAGCGGGAGTCACAGATACGCAGTATTTT.

CDR3 in amino acids: CASRTQGEGGELFF. For the CDR3, the DNA is TGTGCCAGCAGGACACAGGGGGAGGGCGGGGAGCTGTTTTTT. The chain couples TRBV6-6 to TRBJ2-2; weak D call: TRBD1 (8 bases). With 6 bases removed from V and 7 bases from J, the gap between germline ends came to 15 bases. This CDR3 spans 14 amino acids. Germline V gene data show CDR1 as MNHNY and CDR2 as SVGAGI (reference sequence).

V is TRBV4-1 and J is TRBJ2-5; 10 bases agree with TRBD1. The V and J ends lost 4 bases and 2 bases, in that order; junction bases with no gene match: 10. This CDR3 comprises 17 residues. The germline gives CDR1 MGHRA, CDR2 YSYEKL. In nucleotides, the CDR3 is TGCGCCAGCAGCCGAACCGGGACAGGGGTGGGACAAGAGACCCAGTACTTC. It encodes CASSRTGTGVGQETQYF.

The chain has TRBV7-2 and TRBJ1-1; D unresolved. In germline, CDR1 is SGHTA, CDR2 FQGNSA. The germline V and J ends were trimmed by 5 bases and 5 bases, with 6 bases remaining between them. The CDR3 has 11 amino acids. The CDR3 nucleotides read TGTGCCAGCAGCCCATTAACTGAAGCTTTCTTT. It specifies CASSPLTEAFF. The whole variable domain, filled in from reference TRBV7-2 and TRBJ1-1, reads GAGVSQSPSNKVTEKGKDVELRCDPISGHTALYWYRQSLGQGLEFLIYFQGNSAPDKSGLPSDRFSAERTGGSVSTLTIQRTQQEDSAVYLCASSPLTEAFFGQGTRLTVV.

The table lists this clone with a count of one. The chain couples TRBV9 to TRBJ1-5; 7 bases fit TRBD1. Losses at the gene ends were 0 bases for V and 5 bases for J; bases not matched to a gene: 11. CDR3 length: 17 residues. From germline, CDR1 is SGDLS and CDR2 YYNGEE. The CDR3 sequence is CASSVDPEQGPDQPQHF. The CDR3 region has the DNA TGTGCCAGCAGCGTAGACCCCGAACAGGGGCCGGATCAGCCCCAGCATTTT. Together with reference TRBV9 and TRBJ1-5, the CDR3 gives the full variable domain: DSGVTQTPKHLITATGQRVTLRCSPRSGDLSVYWYQQSLDQGLQFLIQYYNGEERAKGNILERFSAQQFPDLHSELNLSSLELGDSALYFCASSVDPEQGPDQPQHFGDGTRLSIL.

The rearrangement links TRBV30 to TRBJ2-7; D tentatively reads TRBD1 or TRBD2 (6 bases each). Germline CDR1 reads GTSNPN; CDR2 reads SVGIG (reference sequence). The V end lost 5 bases, the J end lost 6 bases, and 11 bases lay between the germline ends. This CDR3 has 11 amino acids. The CDR3 DNA reads TGTGCCTGGGGAGGGGGAGGCGAGCAGTACTTC. It yields the protein CAWGGGGEQYF.

This chain connects TRBV28 to TRBJ2-4; D remains unclear. Between the trimmed V and J ends, which lost 7 bases and 0 bases, there was a span of 10 bases. Germline V gives CDR1 MDHEN, CDR2 SYDVKM. The CDR3 totals 14 residues. This CDR3 reads CASIDGLAKNIQYF. In DNA form, the CDR3 reads TGTGCCAGCATCGACGGGTTAGCCAAAAACATTCAGTACTTC.

The chain uses TRBV15 and TRBJ2-2; D remains ambiguous. V lost 0 bases and J lost 5, with 19 bases in between. This CDR3 spans 18 amino acids. Germline CDR1 and CDR2: LNHNV and YYDKDF (reference sequence). The CDR3: CATSRDLRNPESTGELFF. The CDR3, as DNA: TGTGCCACCAGCAGAGATCTTAGGAACCCCGAGAGTACCGGGGAGCTGTTTTTT. The complete variable domain, with remaining parts taken from reference TRBV15 and TRBJ2-2, reads DAMVIQNPRYQVTQFGKPVTLSCSQTLNHNVMYWYQQKSSQAPKLLFHYYDKDFNNEADTPDNFQSRRPNTSFCFLDIRSPGLGDTAMYLCATSRDLRNPESTGELFFGEGSRLTVL.

This chain links TRBV11-3 with TRBJ2-1; possible D gene TRBD2, 5 bases. The V gene's germline CDR1 is SGHNT and CDR2 YENEEA. This CDR3 spans 14 amino acids. The ends were cut back, 5 bases at V and 5 bases at J, with 13 bases in the middle. The CDR3 loop reads CASSARAVDNEQFF. DNA for the CDR3: TGTGCCAGCAGCGCTAGAGCGGTAGACAATGAGCAGTTCTTC.

V and J are TRBV9 and TRBJ2-3; TRBD1 aligns across 7 bases. J gave up 0 bases and V 2 bases, and 6 bases lay outside the gene matches. The CDR3 spans 16 residues. In germline, CDR1 is SGDLS, CDR2 YYNGEE. The CDR3 nucleotides read TGTGCCAGCAGCGTCGAAGTGACAGGGAGCACAGATACGCAGTATTTT. Its protein is CASSVEVTGSTDTQYF.